This T cell receptor beta chain came from a study of OX40 agonist ivuxolimab in advanced cancers. CDR1 and CDR2 (germline): MDHEN, SYDVKM. The ends were cut back, 3 bases at V and 4 bases at J, with 9 bases in the middle. The CDR3 sequence is 13 residues long. The method was immunoSEQ multiplex PCR; TCRdb's version includes in-frame clones alone and lacks a portion of them. The data hold about 99,000 clones, with around 95% observed a single time. The sequence derives from an adult with an advanced solid tumor such as melanoma, head and neck, liver or kidney cancer. The source material was CD4+ or CD8+ T cells sorted from blood, sampled in a trial of the OX40 agonist ivuxolimab. This sequence joins TRBV28 and TRBJ1-1; possibly TRBD1 for D (5 bases). This CDR3 reads CASSLSGSTEAFF. The DNA of the CDR3 is TGTGCCAGCAGTTTGTCAGGGAGCACTGAAGCTTTCTTT.